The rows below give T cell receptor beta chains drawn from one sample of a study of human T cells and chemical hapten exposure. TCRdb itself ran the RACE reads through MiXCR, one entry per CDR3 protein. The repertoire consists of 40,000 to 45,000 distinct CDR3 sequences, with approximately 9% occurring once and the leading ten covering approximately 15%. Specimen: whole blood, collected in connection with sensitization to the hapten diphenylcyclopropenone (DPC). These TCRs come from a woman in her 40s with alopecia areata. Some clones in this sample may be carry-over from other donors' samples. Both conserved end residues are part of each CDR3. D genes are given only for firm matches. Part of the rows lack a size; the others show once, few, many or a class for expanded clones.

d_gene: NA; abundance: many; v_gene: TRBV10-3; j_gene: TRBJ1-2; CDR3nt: TGTGCCATCAGTGAAGACAGCCTTCCTAACTATGGCTACACCTTC; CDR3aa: CAISEDSLPNYGYTF
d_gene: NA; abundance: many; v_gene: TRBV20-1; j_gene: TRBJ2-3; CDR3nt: TGCAGTGCGGGGGCCACAGATACGCAGTATTTT; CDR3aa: CSAGATDTQYF
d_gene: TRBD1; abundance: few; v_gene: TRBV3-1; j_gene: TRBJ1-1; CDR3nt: TGTGCCAGCAGCCAAGCTTTGGGACAGGGGTTAACTGAAGCTTTCTTT; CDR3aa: CASSQALGQGLTEAFF
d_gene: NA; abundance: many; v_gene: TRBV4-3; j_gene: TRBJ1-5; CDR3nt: TGCGCCAGCAGCGAGAGGTGGAGAGGCAATCAGCCCCAGCATTTT; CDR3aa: CASSERWRGNQPQHF
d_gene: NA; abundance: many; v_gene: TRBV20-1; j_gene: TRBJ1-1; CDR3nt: TGCAGTGCTAGATCCATGAACACTGAAGCTTTCTTT; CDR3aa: CSARSMNTEAFF
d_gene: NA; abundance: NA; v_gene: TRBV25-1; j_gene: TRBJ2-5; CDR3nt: TGTGCCAGCAGTGTCGGAACTCAGCGTGAGACCCAGTACTTC; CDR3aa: CASSVGTQRETQYF
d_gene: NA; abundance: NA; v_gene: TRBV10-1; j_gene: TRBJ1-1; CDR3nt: TGCGCCAGCAGGTTGATCCTGAACACTGAAGCTTTCTTT; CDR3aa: CASRLILNTEAFF
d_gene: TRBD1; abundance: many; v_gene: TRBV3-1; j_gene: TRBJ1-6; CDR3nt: TGTGCCAGCAGCCCCTTTAGACAGGGGAACTCACCCCTCCACTTT; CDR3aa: CASSPFRQGNSPLHF
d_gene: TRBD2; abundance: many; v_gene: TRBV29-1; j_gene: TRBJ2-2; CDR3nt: TGCAGCGTTAGCGGGGGGCCTAACACCGGGGAGCTGTTTTTT; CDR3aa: CSVSGGPNTGELFF
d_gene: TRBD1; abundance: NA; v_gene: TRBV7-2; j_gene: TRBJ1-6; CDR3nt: TGTGCCAGCAGCTTAGGACAGGGGTACTCACCCCTCCACTTT; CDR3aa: CASSLGQGYSPLHF
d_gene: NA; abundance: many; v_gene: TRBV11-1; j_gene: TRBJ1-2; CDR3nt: TGTGCCAGCAGCCCACGACAGCACTATGGCTACACCTTC; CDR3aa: CASSPRQHYGYTF
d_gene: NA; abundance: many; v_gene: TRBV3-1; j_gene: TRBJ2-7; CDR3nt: TGTGCCAGCAGCCAAGATCAACTTCGGAGAGACACATATCAAGGGCAGTACTTC; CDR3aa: CASSQDQLRRDTYQGQYF
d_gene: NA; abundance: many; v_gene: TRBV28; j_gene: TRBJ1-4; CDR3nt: TGTGCCAGCAGTTTAAGGACTCTCAGGGATGAAAAACTGTTTTTT; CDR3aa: CASSLRTLRDEKLFF
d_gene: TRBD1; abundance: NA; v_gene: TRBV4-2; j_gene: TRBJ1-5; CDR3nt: TGTGCCAGCAGCCAAGGGACAGGGGGGCAGCCCCAGCATTTT; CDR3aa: CASSQGTGGQPQHF
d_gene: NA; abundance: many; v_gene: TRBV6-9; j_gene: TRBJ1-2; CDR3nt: TGTGCCAGAGACACCTACTATGGCTACACCTTC; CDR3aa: CARDTYYGYTF
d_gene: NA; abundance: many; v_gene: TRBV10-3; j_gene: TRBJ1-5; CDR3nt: TGTGCCATCAGTGAGTCCCAGGTCCAGCCCCAGCATTTT; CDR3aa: CAISESQVQPQHF
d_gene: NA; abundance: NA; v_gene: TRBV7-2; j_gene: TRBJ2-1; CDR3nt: TGTGCCAGCTGCTTTGGAGGGGTATCGGCCAATGAGCAGTTCTTC; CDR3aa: CASCFGGVSANEQFF
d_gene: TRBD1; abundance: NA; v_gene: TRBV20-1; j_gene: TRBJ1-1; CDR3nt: TGCAGTGCTGGCACCGGGACAGGGCAACTGAACACTGAAGCTTTCTTT; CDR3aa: CSAGTGTGQLNTEAFF
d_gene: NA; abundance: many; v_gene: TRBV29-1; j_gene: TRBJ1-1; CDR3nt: TGCAGCGTTGGTGAAAGGGGAGCTTTCTTT; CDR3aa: CSVGERGAFF
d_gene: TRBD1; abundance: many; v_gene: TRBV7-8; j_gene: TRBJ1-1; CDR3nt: TGTGCCAGCAGCTTAAGGGACAGATACATGAACACTGAAGCTTTCTTT; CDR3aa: CASSLRDRYMNTEAFF
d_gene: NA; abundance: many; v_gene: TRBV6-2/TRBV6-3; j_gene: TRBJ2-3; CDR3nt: TGTGCCAGCAGCCGGACGGCGGGGGATACGCAGTATTTT; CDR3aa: CASSRTAGDTQYF
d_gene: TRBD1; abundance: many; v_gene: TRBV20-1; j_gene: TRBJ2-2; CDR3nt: TGCAGTGCTTGGGACAGGTCGAACACCGGGGAGCTGTTTTTT; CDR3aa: CSAWDRSNTGELFF
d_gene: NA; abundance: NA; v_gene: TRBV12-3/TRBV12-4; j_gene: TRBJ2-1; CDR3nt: TGTGCCAGCAGTTCAACCGGACGGCAAGGTGAGCAGTTCTTC; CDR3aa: CASSSTGRQGEQFF
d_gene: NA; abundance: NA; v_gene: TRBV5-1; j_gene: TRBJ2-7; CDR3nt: TGCGCCAGCAGCCACGGGACGAAGCGCTACGAGCAGTACTTC; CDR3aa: CASSHGTKRYEQYF
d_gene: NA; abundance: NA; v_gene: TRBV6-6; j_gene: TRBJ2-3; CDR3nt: TGTGCCAGCAGTTACCGAGTAGGCAGGGCGGCAGATACGCAGTATTTT; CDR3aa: CASSYRVGRAADTQYF
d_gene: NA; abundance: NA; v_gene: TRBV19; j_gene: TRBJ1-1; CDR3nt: TGTGCCAGTAGTATAGATCTTTCAGGGAACACTGAAGCTTTCTTT; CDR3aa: CASSIDLSGNTEAFF
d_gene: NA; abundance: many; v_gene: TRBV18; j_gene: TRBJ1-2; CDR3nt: TGTGCCAGCTCACCACGAGACGGCTACTATGGCTACACCTTC; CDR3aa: CASSPRDGYYGYTF
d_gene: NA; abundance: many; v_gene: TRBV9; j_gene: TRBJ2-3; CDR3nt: TGTGCCAGCAGCGTCAGGGGGGGGCTCGGCACAGATACGCAGTATTTT; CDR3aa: CASSVRGGLGTDTQYF
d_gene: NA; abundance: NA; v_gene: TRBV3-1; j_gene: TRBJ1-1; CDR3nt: TGTGCCAGCAGCCAAGTCGGGGTTGACACTGAAGCTTTCTTT; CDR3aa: CASSQVGVDTEAFF